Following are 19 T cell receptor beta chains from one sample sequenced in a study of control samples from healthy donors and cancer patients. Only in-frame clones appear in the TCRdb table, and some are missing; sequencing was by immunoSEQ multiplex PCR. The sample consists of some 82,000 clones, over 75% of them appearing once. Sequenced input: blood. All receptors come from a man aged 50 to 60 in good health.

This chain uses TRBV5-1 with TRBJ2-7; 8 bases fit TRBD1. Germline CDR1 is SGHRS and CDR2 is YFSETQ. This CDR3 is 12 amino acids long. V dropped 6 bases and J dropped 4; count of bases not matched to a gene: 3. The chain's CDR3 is CASKTGVYEQYV. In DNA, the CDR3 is TGCGCCAGCAAGACAGGGGTATACGAGCAGTACGTC.

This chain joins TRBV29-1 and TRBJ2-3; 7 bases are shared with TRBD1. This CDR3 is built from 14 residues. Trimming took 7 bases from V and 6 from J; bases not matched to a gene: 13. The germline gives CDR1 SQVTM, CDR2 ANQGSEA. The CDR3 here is CSAEGGRGLDTQYF. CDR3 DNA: TGCAGCGCCGAGGGTGGCAGGGGGTTGGATACGCAGTATTTT.

The CDR3 nucleotides are TGCGCCAGCAGTTCTATTGGACAGGTCCAAGAGACCCAGTACTTC. It yields the protein CASSSIGQVQETQYF. The rearrangement links TRBV5-1 to TRBJ2-5, with 7 bases lining up with TRBD1. Germline V gives CDR1 SGHRS, CDR2 YFSETQ. After removal of 5 bases from V and 1 base from J, the junction contained 8 bases not matched to a gene. This CDR3 contains 15 residues. Full variable domain (outside the CDR3, taken from reference TRBV5-1 and TRBJ2-5): KAGVTQTPRYLIKTRGQQVTLSCSPISGHRSVSWYQQTPGQGLQFLFEYFSETQRNKGNFPGRFSGRQFSNSRSEMNVSTLELGDSALYLCASSSIGQVQETQYFGPGTRLLVL.

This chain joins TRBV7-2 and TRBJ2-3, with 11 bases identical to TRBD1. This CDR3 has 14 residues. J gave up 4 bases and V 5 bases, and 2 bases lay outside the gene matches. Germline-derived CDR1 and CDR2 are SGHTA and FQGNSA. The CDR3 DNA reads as TGTGCCAGCAGCCGGGACAGGGGGTCAGATACGCAGTATTTT. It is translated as CASSRDRGSDTQYF.

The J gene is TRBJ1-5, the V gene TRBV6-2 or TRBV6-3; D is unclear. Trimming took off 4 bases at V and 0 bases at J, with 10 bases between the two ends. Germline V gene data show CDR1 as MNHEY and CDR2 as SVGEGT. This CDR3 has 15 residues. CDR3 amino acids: CASSSRRSSNQPQHF. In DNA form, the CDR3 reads TGTGCCAGCAGTTCGCGACGGTCTAGCAATCAGCCCCAGCATTTT.

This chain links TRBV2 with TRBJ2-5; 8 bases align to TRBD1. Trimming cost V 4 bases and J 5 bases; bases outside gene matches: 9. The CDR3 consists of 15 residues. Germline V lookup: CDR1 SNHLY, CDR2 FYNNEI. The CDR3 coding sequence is TGTGCCAGCAGTGGCCAGGGGGCTAGTACGGAGACCCAGTACTTC. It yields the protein CASSGQGASTETQYF.

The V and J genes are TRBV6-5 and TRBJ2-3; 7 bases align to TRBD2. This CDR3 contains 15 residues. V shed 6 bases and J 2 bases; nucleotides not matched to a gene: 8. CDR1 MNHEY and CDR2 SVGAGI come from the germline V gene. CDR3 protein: CASRPASGNTDTQYF. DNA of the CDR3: TGTGCCAGCAGGCCAGCTAGCGGAAACACAGATACGCAGTATTTT.

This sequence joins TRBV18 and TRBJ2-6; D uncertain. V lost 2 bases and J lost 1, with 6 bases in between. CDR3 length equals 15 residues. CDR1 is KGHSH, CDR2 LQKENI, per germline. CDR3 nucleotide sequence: TGTGCCAGCTCACCAGCGTATTCTGGGGCCAACGTCCTGACTTTC. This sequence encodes CASSPAYSGANVLTF.

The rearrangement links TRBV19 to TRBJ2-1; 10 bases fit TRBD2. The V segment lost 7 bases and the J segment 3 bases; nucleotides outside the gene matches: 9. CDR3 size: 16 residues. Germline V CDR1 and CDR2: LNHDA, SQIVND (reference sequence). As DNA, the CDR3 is TGTGCCAGTACCTTGGGGGGACTAGCGTTCTACAATGAGCAGTTCTTC. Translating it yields CASTLGGLAFYNEQFF.

CDR3 DNA: TGTGCCAGCAGAGAGACAGGGGGCCTCGATCAGCCCCAGCATTTT. Protein: CASRETGGLDQPQHF. The chain has TRBV6-6 and TRBJ1-5; 10 bases match TRBD1. Germline CDR1 MNHNY, CDR2 SVGAGI (reference sequence). The CDR3 loop spans 15 amino acids. V trimming: 6 bases; J trimming: 5 bases; junction bases outside the gene matches: 7.

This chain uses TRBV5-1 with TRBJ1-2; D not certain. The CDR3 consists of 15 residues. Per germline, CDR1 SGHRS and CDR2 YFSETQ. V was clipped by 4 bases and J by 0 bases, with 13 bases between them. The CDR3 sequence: CASSLEPGSNYGYTF. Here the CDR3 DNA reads TGCGCCAGCAGCCTAGAACCGGGGTCTAACTATGGCTACACCTTC.

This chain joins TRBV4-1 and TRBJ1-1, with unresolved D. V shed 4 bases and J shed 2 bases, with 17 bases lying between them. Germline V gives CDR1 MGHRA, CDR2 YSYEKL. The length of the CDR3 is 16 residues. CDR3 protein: CASSPPPGHTNTEAFF. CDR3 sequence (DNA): TGCGCCAGCAGCCCCCCGCCGGGCCATACCAACACTGAAGCTTTCTTT.

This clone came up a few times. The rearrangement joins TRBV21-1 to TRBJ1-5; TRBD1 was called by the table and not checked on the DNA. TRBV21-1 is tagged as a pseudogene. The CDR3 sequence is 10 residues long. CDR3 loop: CARTNQPQHF. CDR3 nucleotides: TGTGCCAGGACAAATCAGCCCCAGCATTTT.

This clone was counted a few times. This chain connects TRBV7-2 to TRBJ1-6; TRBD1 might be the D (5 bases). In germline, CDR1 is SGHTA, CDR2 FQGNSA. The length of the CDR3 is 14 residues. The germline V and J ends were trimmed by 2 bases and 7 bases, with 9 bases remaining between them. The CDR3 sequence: CASSLREGNSPLHF. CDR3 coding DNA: TGTGCCAGCAGCTTACGGGAGGGGAATTCACCCCTCCACTTT.

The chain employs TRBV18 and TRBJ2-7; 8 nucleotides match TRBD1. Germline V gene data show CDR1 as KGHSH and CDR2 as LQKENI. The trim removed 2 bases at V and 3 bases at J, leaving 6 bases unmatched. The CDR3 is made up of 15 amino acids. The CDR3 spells CASSPSSGQGYEQYF. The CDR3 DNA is TGTGCCAGCTCACCATCCTCAGGACAGGGCTACGAGCAGTACTTC.

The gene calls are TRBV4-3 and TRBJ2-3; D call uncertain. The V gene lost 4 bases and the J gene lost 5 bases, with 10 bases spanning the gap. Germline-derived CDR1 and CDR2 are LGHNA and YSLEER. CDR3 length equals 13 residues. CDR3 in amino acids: CASSLNWGDTQYF. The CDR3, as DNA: TGCGCCAGCAGCCTAAACTGGGGAGATACGCAGTATTTT.

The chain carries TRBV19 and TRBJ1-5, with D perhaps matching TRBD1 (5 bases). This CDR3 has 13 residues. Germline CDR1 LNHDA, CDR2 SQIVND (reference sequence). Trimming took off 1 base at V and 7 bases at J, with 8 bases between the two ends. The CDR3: CASSIAGLQPQHF. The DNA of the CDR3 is TGTGCCAGTAGTATAGCAGGGTTGCAGCCCCAGCATTTT.

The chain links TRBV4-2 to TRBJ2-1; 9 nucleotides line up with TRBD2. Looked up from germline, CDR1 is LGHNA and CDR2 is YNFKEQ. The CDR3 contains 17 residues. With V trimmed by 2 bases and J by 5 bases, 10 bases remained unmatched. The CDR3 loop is CASSQSVAGGNHNEQFF. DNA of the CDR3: TGTGCCAGCAGCCAAAGTGTGGCGGGAGGGAACCACAATGAGCAGTTCTTC.

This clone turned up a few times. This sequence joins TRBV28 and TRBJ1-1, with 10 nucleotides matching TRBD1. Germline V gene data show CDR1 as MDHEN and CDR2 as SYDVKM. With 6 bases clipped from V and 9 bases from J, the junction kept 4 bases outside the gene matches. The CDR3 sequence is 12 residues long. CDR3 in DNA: TGTGCCAGCAGCAGGGACAGGGGTAAAGCTTTCTTT. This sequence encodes CASSRDRGKAFF.